In its sample, the clone carrying this T cell receptor (beta chain) was seen once. The data derive from a study of blood T cell repertoires in COVID-19. The V segment lost 5 bases and the J segment 1 base; nucleotides outside the gene matches: 5. Per germline, CDR1 MNHEY and CDR2 SVGEGT. The CDR3 loop spans 15 amino acids. In the original workflow: Amplifying reference gene primers gave estimates of nucleated cell counts. Profiling relied on immunoSEQ multiplex PCR, and the TCRdb table lists in-frame clones only, not all of them. The V and J calls and the clone size are those of that table, but D and trimming were determined from the DNA. The top ten clones hold around 1.8% of a sample with roughly 250,000 clones, about 89% of them seen once.

The sequence was obtained from a woman younger than 30 who had recovered from COVID-19. The V and J genes are TRBV6-2 or TRBV6-3 and TRBJ1-1; TRBD1 matches at 9 bases. The sample consisted of PBMCs or T cells enriched from blood (not recorded which). The CDR3 sequence is CASSHRGLKNTEAFF. CDR3 nucleotide sequence: TGTGCCAGCAGTCACAGGGGGCTAAAGAACACTGAAGCTTTCTTT.